A selection of T cell receptor beta chains follows, all from one sample in a study of blood T cell repertoires in COVID-19. Profiled with immunoSEQ multiplex PCR; TCRdb holds only in-frame clones, not every one. In the table there are some 190,000 clones, 82% of which are singletons. Material for sequencing was peripheral blood. These receptors came from a woman in her fifties or sixties with COVID-19, enrolled during active disease. Each CDR3 is given with its conserved first and last residue. The D gene is left open where the match is weak. A row's size may be missing; if present it is once, few, many or a size class.

length: 15
J: TRBJ2-1
size: once
D: -
V: TRBV5-6
DNA: TGTGCCAGCACACGTCTCGGGGGAGCGGACAATGAGCAGTTCTTC
CDR3: CASTRLGGADNEQFF

length: 15
J: TRBJ2-1
size: -
D: TRBD1
V: TRBV28
DNA: TGTGCCAGCAGACCCGTTCTCTCTGGACAGGATGAGCAGTTCTTC
CDR3: CASRPVLSGQDEQFF

length: 15
J: TRBJ1-1
size: -
D: TRBD1
V: TRBV19
DNA: TGTGCCAGTAGTATGTCCAGGACAGGTCTCACTGAAGCTTTCTTT
CDR3: CASSMSRTGLTEAFF

length: 20
J: TRBJ2-2
size: -
D: TRBD1
V: TRBV24-1
DNA: TGTGCCACCAGTGATTTTTGGGGGGGAGGGGACAGGGCTGTTGGCGGGGAGCTGTTTTTT
CDR3: CATSDFWGGGDRAVGGELFF

length: 15
J: TRBJ1-2
size: -
D: TRBD1
V: TRBV5-1
DNA: TGCGCCAGCAGCTTGGAAACCGGGACAGCCTATGGCTACACCTTC
CDR3: CASSLETGTAYGYTF

length: 14
J: TRBJ2-1
size: -
D: -
V: TRBV27
DNA: TGTGCCAGCAGTCCCAGGGGCTCAGAGGAGGTGCAGTTCTTC
CDR3: CASSPRGSEEVQFF

length: 12
J: TRBJ2-3
size: -
D: -
V: TRBV7-9
DNA: TGTGCCAGCAGCCGACAAACAGATACGCAGTATTTT
CDR3: CASSRQTDTQYF

length: 16
J: TRBJ1-4
size: -
D: -
V: TRBV14
DNA: TGTGCCAGCAGCCAAGATCGGTGGTTAGGCGGTGAAAAACTGTTTTTT
CDR3: CASSQDRWLGGEKLFF

length: 16
J: TRBJ2-5
size: many
D: TRBD2
V: TRBV7-6
DNA: TGTGCCAGCAGCCTGCGGACTAGCGGGAGGGGAGAGACCCAGTACTTC
CDR3: CASSLRTSGRGETQYF

length: 16
J: TRBJ2-2
size: -
D: TRBD1
V: TRBV5-1
DNA: TGCGCCAGCAGCGGGACAGGCGGTCGGCACACCGGGGAGCTGTTTTTT
CDR3: CASSGTGGRHTGELFF

length: 16
J: TRBJ1-1
size: -
D: -
V: TRBV7-2
DNA: TGTGCCAGCAGCCTCCCACAGGGTTTGCGAAGAACTGAAGCTTTCTTT
CDR3: CASSLPQGLRRTEAFF

length: 15
J: TRBJ1-6
size: -
D: TRBD1
V: TRBV3-1/TRBV3-2
DNA: TGTGCCAGCAGCCGGAATTTTAGGGGGCATTCACCCCTCCACTTT
CDR3: CASSRNFRGHSPLHF

length: 14
J: TRBJ1-5
size: -
D: -
V: TRBV11-2
DNA: TGTGCCAGCAGTCCAGGGGTTGGCAATCAGCCCCAGCATTTT
CDR3: CASSPGVGNQPQHF

length: 20
J: TRBJ1-4
size: -
D: TRBD1
V: TRBV6-7
DNA: TGTGCCAGCAGTTGGTTGCGGGACAGGGGGGTCACTGCAACTAATGAAAAACTGTTTTTT
CDR3: CASSWLRDRGVTATNEKLFF

length: 16
J: TRBJ2-5
size: -
D: TRBD2
V: TRBV27
DNA: TGTGCCAGCAGTCTCCGTGCTAGCGGGTTAGGAGAGACCCAGTACTTC
CDR3: CASSLRASGLGETQYF

length: 15
J: TRBJ2-7
size: -
D: TRBD1
V: TRBV7-9
DNA: TGTGCCAGCAGCTTTTCCGGGACAGGGGACTACGAGCAGTACTTC
CDR3: CASSFSGTGDYEQYF

length: 14
J: TRBJ2-1
size: -
D: -
V: TRBV6-2/TRBV6-3
DNA: TGTGCCAGCAGCACACCCTCCCAAACTAGTGCTCAGTTCTTC
CDR3: CASSTPSQTSAQFF

length: 13
J: TRBJ2-2
size: many
D: -
V: TRBV7-2
DNA: TGTGCCAGCAGCCCCCGCGGGACCGGGGAGCTGTTTTTT
CDR3: CASSPRGTGELFF

length: 16
J: TRBJ2-1
size: -
D: -
V: TRBV18
DNA: TGTGCCAGCTCACCACCGTCAGGGGGGTCTTACAATGAGCAGTTCTTC
CDR3: CASSPPSGGSYNEQFF

length: 14
J: TRBJ1-6
size: -
D: -
V: TRBV30
DNA: TGTGCCTGGAGTGGGAGGTCCTATAATTCACCCCTCCACTTT
CDR3: CAWSGRSYNSPLHF

length: 18
J: TRBJ2-6
size: -
D: TRBD1
V: TRBV7-6
DNA: TGTGCCAGCAGCTTCGTTCGACAGGGCTTCTCTGGGGCCAACGTCCTGACTTTC
CDR3: CASSFVRQGFSGANVLTF

length: 13
J: TRBJ2-2
size: once
D: -
V: TRBV11-2
DNA: TGTGCCAGCAGCTTAGACGTCACCGGGGAGCTGTTTTTT
CDR3: CASSLDVTGELFF

length: 15
J: TRBJ1-3
size: -
D: -
V: TRBV6-5
DNA: TGTGCCAGCAGTTACCCGACGGGGGGCGTTCACACCATATATTTT
CDR3: CASSYPTGGVHTIYF

length: 15
J: TRBJ2-7
size: -
D: TRBD1
V: TRBV7-9
DNA: TGTGCCAGCAGACTGACAGGGAAGCGAGGCTACGAGCAGTACTTC
CDR3: CASRLTGKRGYEQYF

length: 14
J: TRBJ2-4
size: -
D: -
V: TRBV29-1
DNA: TGCAGCGTTGATTCTTCATTAGGCGGAAACATTCAGTACTTC
CDR3: CSVDSSLGGNIQYF

length: 16
J: TRBJ2-1
size: -
D: -
V: TRBV30
DNA: TGTGCCTGGAGTCTTTCCGTTAGCGAACTATACAATGAGCAGTTCTTC
CDR3: CAWSLSVSELYNEQFF

length: 18
J: TRBJ1-1
size: -
D: -
V: TRBV6-1
DNA: TGTGCCAGCAGTGAGAGGGCAAGGATCAACCCCATGAACACTGAAGCTTTCTTT
CDR3: CASSERARINPMNTEAFF

length: 14
J: TRBJ1-6
size: -
D: -
V: TRBV15
DNA: TGTGCCACCAGCAGAGATATAAATAATTCACCCCTCCACTTT
CDR3: CATSRDINNSPLHF

length: 17
J: TRBJ2-3
size: -
D: TRBD2
V: TRBV4-3
DNA: TGCGCCAGCAGCCAAGCCCCCTCCCTAGCGGGCACAGATACGCAGTATTTT
CDR3: CASSQAPSLAGTDTQYF

length: 16
J: TRBJ2-2
size: once
D: TRBD1
V: TRBV28
DNA: TGTGCCAGCAGCCCCGGGACAGCTACGAACACCGGGGAGCTGTTTTTT
CDR3: CASSPGTATNTGELFF

length: 15
J: TRBJ2-2
size: -
D: TRBD1
V: TRBV5-4
DNA: TGTGCCAGCAGCCCCGACAGGGGGCACACCGGGGAGCTGTTTTTT
CDR3: CASSPDRGHTGELFF

length: 16
J: TRBJ2-1
size: -
D: TRBD2
V: TRBV20-1
DNA: TGCAGTGCTAGTGAGCTAGCGGGAGGGGACGTCAATGAGCAGTTCTTC
CDR3: CSASELAGGDVNEQFF

length: 13
J: TRBJ2-1
size: few
D: -
V: TRBV3-1/TRBV3-2
DNA: TGTGCCAGCAGCCTCGGACTGGACGCTGAGCAGTTCTTC
CDR3: CASSLGLDAEQFF

length: 14
J: TRBJ2-1
size: -
D: TRBD1
V: TRBV28
DNA: TGTGCCAGCAGACCAGGGGGCTCCTACAATGAGCAGTTCTTC
CDR3: CASRPGGSYNEQFF

length: 12
J: TRBJ2-7
size: -
D: -
V: TRBV19
DNA: TGTGCCAGTAGTATAGACACTGGCGAGCAGTACTTC
CDR3: CASSIDTGEQYF

length: 16
J: TRBJ2-6
size: -
D: -
V: TRBV5-1
DNA: TGCGCCAGCAGCCCGTTACAGGGTGCTGGGGCCAACGTCCTGACTTTC
CDR3: CASSPLQGAGANVLTF